This TCR beta chain originates from a study of blood T cell repertoires in COVID-19. This clone was counted between two and nine times. Assay: immunoSEQ multiplex PCR; the TCRdb copy retains only in-frame clones and omits some. The sample yields 65,000 to 100,000 clones, approximately 84% seen once. The sample comprised peripheral blood. The TCR originated in a human donor in a cohort sampled during active COVID-19.

The CDR3 loop is CASSPSDSGSTGELFF. The CDR3 DNA sequence: TGTGCCAGCAGCCCGAGCGATAGCGGATCCACCGGGGAGCTGTTTTTT. The chain links TRBV4-2 to TRBJ2-2, with TRBD2 as a possible D gene (6 bases). The germline V gene has CDR1 LGHNA and CDR2 YNFKEQ. V was clipped by 4 bases and J by 4 bases, with 16 bases between them. This CDR3 region has 16 residues.